This TCR beta chain originates from a study of post-analysis software for immune sequencing data. Notes on the study in general: Controls significantly exceeded multiple sclerosis patients in normalized Chao1 diversity. When the samples were clustered directly with F measure, those that had been prepared in the same batch showed strong co-clustering. TRBV segments more frequent in patients than in controls numbered five and included TRBV5-6, TRBV5-1 and TRBV20-1.

Every TCR beta cDNA library bore unique molecular identifiers. TCRdb ran MiXCR on the PCR reads and lists one entry per CDR3 protein. The sample shows fewer than 900,000 distinct CDR3 sequences, under 60% of them seen only once. On this clonotype: Its specificity is not known.

V gave up 0 bases and J gave up 2 bases, with 10 bases separating them. CDR1 is MGHRA and CDR2 is YSYEKL in the germline V gene. CDR3 length: 15 residues. This clonotype originated in a girl under 18 with multiple sclerosis. Sample: blood. The J gene is TRBJ1-2, the V gene TRBV4-1; D possibly corresponds to TRBD1 (6 bases). CDR3 sequence (DNA): TGCGCCAGCAGCCAAGACAGGGGACTGAACTATGGCTACACCTTC. This encodes CASSQDRGLNYGYTF.